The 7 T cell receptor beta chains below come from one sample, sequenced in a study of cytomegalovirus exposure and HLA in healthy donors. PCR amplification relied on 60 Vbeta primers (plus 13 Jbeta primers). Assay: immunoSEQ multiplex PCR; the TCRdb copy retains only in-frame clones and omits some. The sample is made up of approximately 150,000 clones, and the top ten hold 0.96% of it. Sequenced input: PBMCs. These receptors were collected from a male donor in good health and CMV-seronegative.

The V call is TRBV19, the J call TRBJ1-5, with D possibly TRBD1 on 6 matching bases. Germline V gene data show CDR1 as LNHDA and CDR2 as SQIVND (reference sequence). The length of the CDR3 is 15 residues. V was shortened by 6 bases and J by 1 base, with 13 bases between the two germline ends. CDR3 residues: CASRAQGTSNQPQHF. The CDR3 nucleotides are TGTGCCAGTAGAGCCCAGGGGACGAGCAATCAGCCCCAGCATTTT.

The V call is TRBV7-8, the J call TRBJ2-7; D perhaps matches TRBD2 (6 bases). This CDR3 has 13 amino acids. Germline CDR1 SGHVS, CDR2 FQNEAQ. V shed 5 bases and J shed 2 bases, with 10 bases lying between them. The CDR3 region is CASSLLATYEQYF. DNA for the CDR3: TGTGCCAGCAGCCTTCTAGCGACCTACGAGCAGTACTTC.

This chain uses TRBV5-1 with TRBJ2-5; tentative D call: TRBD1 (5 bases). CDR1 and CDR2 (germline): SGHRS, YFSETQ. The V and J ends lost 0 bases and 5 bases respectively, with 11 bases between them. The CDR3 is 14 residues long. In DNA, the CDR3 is TGCGCCAGCAGCTTGGATGGGGCCCCCGAGACCCAGTACTTC. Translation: CASSLDGAPETQYF. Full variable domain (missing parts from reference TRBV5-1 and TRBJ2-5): KAGVTQTPRYLIKTRGQQVTLSCSPISGHRSVSWYQQTPGQGLQFLFEYFSETQRNKGNFPGRFSGRQFSNSRSEMNVSTLELGDSALYLCASSLDGAPETQYFGPGTRLLVL.

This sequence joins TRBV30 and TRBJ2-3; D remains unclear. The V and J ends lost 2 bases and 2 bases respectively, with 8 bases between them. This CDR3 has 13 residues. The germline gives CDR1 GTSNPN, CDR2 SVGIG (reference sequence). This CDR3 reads CAWSPANTDTQYF. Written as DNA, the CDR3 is TGTGCCTGGAGTCCCGCTAACACAGATACGCAGTATTTT.

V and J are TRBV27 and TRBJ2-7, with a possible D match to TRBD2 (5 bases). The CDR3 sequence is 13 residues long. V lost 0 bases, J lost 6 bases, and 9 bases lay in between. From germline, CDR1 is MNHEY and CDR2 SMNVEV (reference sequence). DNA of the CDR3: TGTGCCAGCAGTTTATCGCGGGCTTTCGAGCAGTACTTC. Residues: CASSLSRAFEQYF.

DNA of the CDR3: TGTGCCAGCATGGGACTTAACAATGAGCAGTTCTTC. Encoded protein: CASMGLNNEQFF. This rearrangement joins TRBV25-1 to TRBJ2-1; D is perhaps TRBD2 (6 bases). Germline lookup yields CDR1 MGHDK and CDR2 SYGVNS. The CDR3 has 12 residues. Trimming removed 7 bases at V and 5 bases at J, with 9 bases between.

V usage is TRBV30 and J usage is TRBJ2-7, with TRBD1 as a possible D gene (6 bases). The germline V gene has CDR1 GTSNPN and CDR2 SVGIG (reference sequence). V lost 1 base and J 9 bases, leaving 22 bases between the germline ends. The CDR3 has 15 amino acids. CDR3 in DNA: TGTGCCTGGAGTGACCATAACAGGGTCGGGATTGCGCAGTACTTC. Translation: CAWSDHNRVGIAQYF.